These 28 T cell receptor beta chains were all obtained from the same sample, sequenced in a study of blood T cell repertoires in COVID-19. Assay used: immunoSEQ multiplex PCR; TCRdb lists only in-frame clones, some missing. The table includes roughly 150,000 clones, approximately 91% detected once. The sequenced material came from peripheral blood. The receptors derive from a man younger than 35 with COVID-19, enrolled during active disease.

This clone has only one observation. Other DNA sequences in this sample translate to the same CDR3. J is TRBJ2-7 and V is TRBV11-2; a possible D gene is TRBD2 (5 bases). Germline loops: CDR1 SGHAT, CDR2 FQNNGV. V was clipped by 1 base and J by 4 bases, with 5 bases between them. The CDR3 runs to 12 residues. The CDR3 DNA follows: TGTGCCAGCAGCTTAGCGGGGTACGAGCAGTACTTC. Amino acid sequence: CASSLAGYEQYF.

The J gene is TRBJ1-6, the V gene TRBV23-1; D gene uncertain. TRBV23-1 is treated as an ORF (open reading frame) with a function not yet certain. The CDR3 is 16 residues long. V lost 0 bases and J 10 bases, leaving 16 bases between the germline ends. The CDR3 loop is CASSQSAHREDSPLHF. In nucleotides, the CDR3 is TGCGCCAGCAGTCAATCGGCCCACCGGGAGGACTCACCCCTCCACTTT.

The chain couples TRBV3-1 (or the pseudogene TRBV3-2) to TRBJ2-2; TRBD2 aligns across 12 bases. The germline gives CDR1 LGHDT, CDR2 YNNKEL (reference sequence). CDR3 length equals 15 residues. The J segment lost 7 bases and the V segment lost 4 bases, leaving 4 bases of the junction unmatched. This CDR3 reads CASSLRTSGIGELFF. The DNA of the CDR3 is TGTGCCAGCAGCCTCCGGACTAGCGGGATCGGGGAGCTGTTTTTT.

J is TRBJ2-7 and V is TRBV29-1; the D gene is possibly TRBD1 (6 bases). Trimming cost V 4 bases and J 2 bases, with 9 bases left between them. CDR1 and CDR2 from the germline V gene are SQVTM and ANQGSEA. There are 12 residues in the CDR3. CDR3 residues: CSVVAGAYEQYF. For the CDR3, the DNA is TGCAGCGTTGTCGCAGGGGCCTACGAGCAGTACTTC.

In its sample, this clone was seen once. V usage is TRBV20-1 and J usage is TRBJ2-1; a possible D gene is TRBD2 (5 bases). Germline V gene lookup returns CDR1 DFQATT and CDR2 SNEGSKA (reference sequence). This CDR3 comprises 14 residues. Trimming left V 3 bases short and J 8 bases short, with 17 bases between. The CDR3 loop is CSASDSAQGYEQFF. In nucleotides, the CDR3 is TGCAGTGCTAGTGATAGCGCCCAAGGGTATGAGCAGTTCTTC.

This clone came up a few times. The chain joins TRBV11-2 to TRBJ1-5; D remains unclear. Trimming stripped 5 bases from V and 3 bases from J, with 8 bases between. The CDR3 has 13 residues. CDR1 and CDR2 (germline): SGHAT, FQNNGV. In DNA form, the CDR3 reads TGTGCCAGCAGCATTACACACAATCAGCCCCAGCATTTT. Translation gives CASSITHNQPQHF.

The V and J genes are TRBV28 and TRBJ2-3, with 11 bases identical to TRBD2. Germline V lookup: CDR1 MDHEN, CDR2 SYDVKM. The trim removed 6 bases at V and 6 bases at J, leaving 8 bases unmatched. The CDR3 runs to 15 residues. CDR3 bases: TGTGCCAGCAGGGTTAGCGGGAGGGCCTTTGATACGCAGTATTTT. Residues: CASRVSGRAFDTQYF.

The chain couples TRBV5-1 to TRBJ1-5; TRBD1 might be the D (6 bases). The germline V gene encodes CDR1 SGHRS and CDR2 YFSETQ. The V end was cut by 0 bases, the J end by 7 bases, with 8 bases between. The CDR3 runs to 13 residues. CDR3 region: CASSLGGGQPQHF. In DNA, the CDR3 is TGCGCCAGCAGCTTGGGTGGGGGCCAGCCCCAGCATTTT.

The genes are TRBV7-3 and TRBJ2-3; no clear D. V dropped 4 bases and J dropped 0 bases, with 11 bases sitting between them. The CDR3 is 15 amino acids. Germline V lookup: CDR1 SGHTA, CDR2 FQGTGA. Here the CDR3 DNA reads TGTGCCAGCAGCTCGACTTATCAGAGCACAGATACGCAGTATTTT. This encodes CASSSTYQSTDTQYF.

The CDR3, as DNA: TGTGCCACCCGGGGGGGGACCAACAATGAGCAGTTCTTC. Translating gives CATRGGTNNEQFF. The chain employs TRBV10-3 and TRBJ2-1; TRBD2 agrees at 8 bases. The CDR3 runs to 13 residues. Unmatched junction bases numbered 7, after V lost 10 bases and J lost 5 bases. Germline lookup yields CDR1 ENHRY and CDR2 SYGVKD.

The gene calls are TRBV27 and TRBJ2-1, with TRBD2 matching 10 bases. The V gene's germline CDR1 is MNHEY and CDR2 SMNVEV (reference sequence). V lost 3 bases and J lost 3; bases outside the gene matches: 11. There are 18 residues in the CDR3. The CDR3 loop is CASSFLTAGGPGYNEQFF. CDR3 bases: TGTGCCAGCAGTTTCCTTACAGCGGGAGGGCCAGGCTACAATGAGCAGTTCTTC.

This chain links TRBV4-3 with TRBJ1-3, with TRBD1 identical over 8 bases. The CDR3 sequence is 16 residues long. Losses at the gene ends were 0 bases for V and 4 bases for J; bases not matched to a gene: 5. Germline V gene data show CDR1 as LGHNA and CDR2 as YSLEER. CDR3: CASSQDWTGRGNTIYF. CDR3 DNA: TGCGCCAGCAGCCAAGATTGGACAGGGAGGGGAAACACCATATATTTT.

The chain carries TRBV7-9 and TRBJ1-2; D may be TRBD1 (5 bases). Looked up from germline, CDR1 is SEHNR and CDR2 is FQNEAQ (reference sequence). V lost 5 bases and J lost 5, with 27 bases in between. The CDR3 runs 18 residues. This CDR3 is CASSAPGPEPDGTYGYTF. The CDR3 nucleotides are TGTGCCAGCAGCGCCCCGGGCCCTGAGCCCGACGGGACTTATGGCTACACCTTC.

CDR3 residues: CASSPGTPRGDTQYF. CDR3 nucleotide sequence: TGTGCCAGCAGTCCCGGGACTCCCCGGGGAGATACGCAGTATTTT. The chain recombines TRBV28 with TRBJ2-3, with D possibly matching TRBD2 (6 bases). The CDR3 has 15 amino acids. Trimming removed 5 bases at V and 5 bases at J, with 17 bases between. Germline V CDR1 and CDR2: MDHEN, SYDVKM.

The chain links TRBV20-1 to TRBJ1-2; D is unclear. CDR3 size: 11 residues. The V gene lost 6 bases and the J gene lost 1 base, with 6 bases spanning the gap. In germline, CDR1 is DFQATT, CDR2 SNEGSKA (reference sequence). The CDR3 nucleotides read TGCAGTGCCCAGGATAACTATGGCTACACCTTC. Protein product: CSAQDNYGYTF.

The rearrangement joins TRBV27 to TRBJ2-1, with 12 bases that match TRBD2. J lost 0 bases, V lost 6 bases, and 6 bases had no gene match. The CDR3 sequence is 17 residues long. Germline CDR1 is MNHEY and CDR2 is SMNVEV (reference sequence). The CDR3 nucleotides are TGTGCCAGCAGGGGGACTAGCGGGCTGAGCTCCTACAATGAGCAGTTCTTC. Encoded protein: CASRGTSGLSSYNEQFF.

CDR3 nucleotide sequence: TGCGCCAGCAGCTTTAACAGCCGTGAAGCTTTCTTT. As protein: CASSFNSREAFF. The chain couples TRBV5-1 to TRBJ1-1, with D unclear. The CDR3 sequence is 12 residues long. The V gene's germline CDR1 is SGHRS and CDR2 YFSETQ. Trimming cost V 2 bases and J 7 bases, with 9 bases left between them. Drawing the rest from reference TRBV5-1 and TRBJ1-1, the complete variable domain is KAGVTQTPRYLIKTRGQQVTLSCSPISGHRSVSWYQQTPGQGLQFLFEYFSETQRNKGNFPGRFSGRQFSNSRSEMNVSTLELGDSALYLCASSFNSREAFFGQGTRLTVV.

The chain combines TRBV11-2 with TRBJ2-5; D gene uncertain. V lost 3 bases to trimming and J lost 5 bases, with 10 bases between them. The CDR3 has 13 residues. Looked up from germline, CDR1 is SGHAT and CDR2 is FQNNGV. The CDR3 here is CASSFDGRETQYF. CDR3 nucleotides: TGTGCCAGCAGCTTCGACGGCAGGGAGACCCAGTACTTC.

The chain couples TRBV19 to TRBJ1-4; 9 bases match TRBD1. The germline gives CDR1 LNHDA, CDR2 SQIVND (reference sequence). The trim removed 10 bases at V and 5 bases at J, leaving 11 bases unmatched. The CDR3 is made up of 15 amino acids. The CDR3 loop reads CAKPWGQGTNEKLFF. CDR3 nucleotide sequence: TGTGCCAAACCTTGGGGACAGGGTACCAATGAAAAACTGTTTTTT.

The chain carries TRBV19 and TRBJ2-5, with 9 bases lining up with TRBD2. V shed 8 bases, J shed 2 bases, and the junction held 3 bases outside the gene matches. The CDR3 is 13 amino acids. CDR1 is LNHDA, CDR2 SQIVND, per germline (reference sequence). The CDR3 reads CASEAGGQETQYF. The CDR3 region has the DNA TGTGCCAGTGAAGCGGGAGGACAAGAGACCCAGTACTTC.

A remark on this clone: Additional DNA sequences in this sample encode the identical CDR3. The chain couples TRBV18 to TRBJ2-7, with TRBD1 matching 7 bases. Losses at the gene ends were 3 bases for V and 1 base for J; bases not matched to a gene: 6. Germline V gene lookup returns CDR1 KGHSH and CDR2 LQKENI. The CDR3 is 15 residues long. CDR3 residues: CASSPSGTASYEQYF. CDR3 nucleotides: TGTGCCAGCTCACCGTCCGGGACAGCTTCCTACGAGCAGTACTTC.

The gene calls are TRBV5-4 and TRBJ2-2, with 8 bases matching TRBD1. CDR1 is SGHNT, CDR2 YYREEE, per germline (reference sequence). This CDR3 is 15 amino acids long. With 4 bases clipped from V and 6 bases from J, the junction kept 8 bases outside the gene matches. The CDR3 nucleotides are TGTGCCAGCAGCCCAGGGGGCTTAAAACCCGGGGAGCTGTTTTTT. This translates into CASSPGGLKPGELFF.

The chain has TRBV9 and TRBJ2-7, with a weak D call TRBD1 (6 bases). Germline CDR1 is SGDLS and CDR2 is YYNGEE. V was trimmed by 2 bases and J by 2 bases, leaving 11 bases between them. The length of the CDR3 is 14 residues. CDR3 amino acids: CASSVGQSAYEQYF. The CDR3 coding sequence is TGTGCCAGCAGCGTTGGACAGAGTGCCTACGAGCAGTACTTC.

The V call is TRBV12-1, the J call TRBJ1-4; the tabulated D call, TRBD1, remains unverified against the DNA. TRBV12-1 is a documented pseudogene. This CDR3 is 16 amino acids long. The CDR3 bases are TGTGCCAGCAGCGGGGGCTCAGGGGCAACTAATGAAAAACTGTTTTTT. Protein product: CASSGGSGATNEKLFF.

The J gene is TRBJ2-7, the V gene TRBV7-9, with D possibly TRBD2 on 5 matching bases. CDR1 SEHNR and CDR2 FQNEAQ come from the germline V gene (reference sequence). The CDR3 is made up of 14 amino acids. The V end lost 4 bases, the J end lost 1 base, and 11 bases lay between the germline ends. CDR3 sequence: CASSSYGVSYEQYF. CDR3 bases: TGTGCCAGCAGCTCCTACGGGGTTTCCTACGAGCAGTACTTC.

A single count supports this clone. The J gene is TRBJ1-1, the V gene TRBV18; 8 bases fit TRBD1. The CDR3 runs to 13 residues. The germline CDR1 and CDR2 sequences are KGHSH and LQKENI. V shed 2 bases, J shed 6 bases, and the junction held 2 bases outside the gene matches. In nucleotides, the CDR3 is TGTGCCAGCTCACCAGACAGGGGCGCTGAAGCTTTCTTT. Its translation is CASSPDRGAEAFF.

V and J are TRBV5-4 and TRBJ2-2, with TRBD2 identical over 8 bases. The trim removed 5 bases at V and 7 bases at J, leaving 4 bases unmatched. Germline loops: CDR1 SGHNT, CDR2 YYREEE (reference sequence). The CDR3 length is 13 residues. CDR3 nucleotide sequence: TGTGCCAGCAGGCCGGGAGGGAACGGGGAGCTGTTTTTT. This sequence encodes CASRPGGNGELFF.

This clone was picked up a small number of times. The chain combines TRBV6-4 with TRBJ1-1; D remains ambiguous. Germline assignment: CDR1 MRHNA and CDR2 SNTAGT. V lost 2 bases, J lost 1 base, and 5 bases lay in between. There are 13 residues in the CDR3. CDR3 nucleotide sequence: TGTGCCAGCAGTGACAAAGCGAACACTGAAGCTTTCTTT. Its protein product is CASSDKANTEAFF.